This entry concerns a single T cell receptor beta chain. Original methodology: Reference gene primers were amplified, and this amplification served to estimate nucleated cell counts. Sequenced by immunoSEQ multiplex PCR; TCRdb stores in-frame clones only, minus some. Clone size and V and J calls were adopted from that table, with D and trimming inferred from the DNA. The repertoire includes roughly 100,000 clones, approximately 86% of them detected once, and 18% sits in the top ten. The data belong to a study of blood T cell repertoires in COVID-19. Looking at the study overall: Acute-phase and convalescent COVID-19 samples originated in the United States, Italy and Spain. Sample material is recorded as cDNA or gDNA derived from T cells, B-cell-depleted T cells, or PBMCs.

This CDR3 comprises 13 residues. V was cut by 2 bases and J by 8 bases, with 9 bases left in between. Germline V gene data show CDR1 as SGHDN and CDR2 as FVKESK. This TCR derives from a woman of 80 years or more with acute or convalescent COVID-19. J is TRBJ1-4 and V is TRBV14; D unresolved. The source material was peripheral blood. Written as DNA, the CDR3 is TGTGCCAGCAGCCAAACCCCACACGAAAAACTGTTTTTT. Translated, it gives CASSQTPHEKLFF.